The 6 T cell receptor beta chains below were found in one sample sequenced in a study of T cells expressing NK-cell markers. Reprocessing the 5' RACE reads, TCRdb reports a single entry for every CDR3 protein and omits DNA. Its table records approximately 420,000 distinct CDR3 sequences. The source material was blood T cells: a sorted CD56 or NKG2C T cell subset, CD4+ or CD8+ T cells, or bulk PBMC T cells (not recorded which). These receptors all stem from a woman in her forties or fifties in good health.

This chain links TRBV7-3 with TRBJ2-4; there is no DNA to check the TCRdb D call of TRBD2. The CDR3 runs to 15 residues. Germline assignment: CDR1 SGHTA and CDR2 FQGTGA. CDR3 amino acids: CASRLAGNPKNIQYF. The full variable domain, its missing parts supplied by reference TRBV7-3 and TRBJ2-4, is GAGVSQTPSNKVTEKGKYVELRCDPISGHTALYWYRQSLGQGPEFLIYFQGTGAADDSGLPNDRFFAVRPEGSVSTLKIQRTERGDSAVYLCASRLAGNPKNIQYFGAGTRLSVL.

The rearrangement joins TRBV5-1 to TRBJ2-2; TCRdb outputs TRBD2, but without DNA this stays unchecked. The germline V gene encodes CDR1 SGHRS and CDR2 YFSETQ. This CDR3 comprises 16 residues. CDR3 in amino acids: CASSALAAEGTGELFF.

This chain joins TRBV20-1 and TRBJ2-3; TCRdb outputs TRBD2, but without DNA this stays unchecked. CDR1 is DFQATT and CDR2 is SNEGSKA in the germline V gene (reference sequence). This CDR3 contains 16 residues. The CDR3 protein is CSATSARGGSTDTQYF.

The V and J genes are TRBV10-1 and TRBJ2-5. CDR1 and CDR2 from the germline V gene are WNHNN and SYGVQD (reference sequence). The CDR3 spans 13 residues. The CDR3 protein is CASSEQFQETQYF.

This chain joins TRBV20-1 and TRBJ2-2; with no DNA, the TCRdb D assignment of TRBD1 cannot be verified. Germline V gene sequence: CDR1 DFQATT, CDR2 SNEGSKA (reference sequence). The CDR3 consists of 13 residues. The CDR3 here is CSARKDSTGELFF.

V gene TRBV5-1 combines with J gene TRBJ2-1; the TRBD1 assignment by TCRdb is unverifiable without DNA. CDR3 length: 13 residues. The germline V gene has CDR1 SGHRS and CDR2 YFSETQ. CDR3 amino acids: CASSLNRGNEQFF.